Listed below are T cell receptor beta chains from one sample, sequenced in a study of shared clonotypes between healthy human individuals. Here immunoSEQ multiplex PCR was the method, and the copy in TCRdb shows in-frame clones only, minus some. The sample carries over a million clones, roughly 96% recorded once. The sample taken for sequencing was naive CD4+ T cells sorted from blood. Receptors were obtained from a man aged 25 to 45 in good health. Both conserved end residues are part of each CDR3. Each record gives: V gene, J gene, clone size, D gene, CDR3 DNA, CDR3 protein. A D gene is named only where the DNA matches it firmly. Clone size, where shown, is once, few, many, or a class for clones that have expanded.

TRBV11-2	TRBJ2-1	.	.	TGTGCCAGCAGCCGTTCCGGGCCTCCCGAATACAATGAGCAGTTCTTC	CASSRSGPPEYNEQFF
TRBV9	TRBJ2-3	once	.	TGTGCCAGCGGAGCGGTTCTTAGCACAGATACGCAGTATTTT	CASGAVLSTDTQYF
TRBV18	TRBJ1-1	.	.	TGTGCCAGCTCACCACAGGGGGGGACTGAAGCTTTCTTT	CASSPQGGTEAFF
TRBV6-6	TRBJ2-5	.	.	TGTGCCAGCAGTTACAGGGAAACTAGGACCCAGTACTTC	CASSYRETRTQYF
TRBV7-2	TRBJ1-1	.	TRBD1	TGTGCCAGCAGCTTAGCACAGGGGACTGAAGCTTTCTTT	CASSLAQGTEAFF
TRBV10-3	TRBJ1-2	few	.	TGTGCCATCACGATTCCCGGGACGACCTATGGCTACACCTTC	CAITIPGTTYGYTF
TRBV28	TRBJ1-2	.	.	TGTGCCAGCAGTTTGGGTGGGGGCGTTAACTATGGCTACACCTTC	CASSLGGGVNYGYTF
TRBV11-2	TRBJ2-7	once	TRBD1	TGTGCCAGCAGCTTAGCAGGGGGCCGCTACGAGCAGTACTTC	CASSLAGGRYEQYF
TRBV25-1	TRBJ2-3	once	TRBD2	TGTGCCAGCAGTCCCCGACTAGCGGGAGCGGCAGATACGCAGTATTTT	CASSPRLAGAADTQYF
TRBV30	TRBJ2-3	.	.	TGTGCCTGGAGCCCGCTGGCTACGCAGTATTTT	CAWSPLATQYF
TRBV10-2	TRBJ2-1	.	TRBD2	TGCGCCAGCAGTGAGTTTGGGGCGGGAGCGTACAATGAGCAGTTCTTC	CASSEFGAGAYNEQFF
TRBV10-1	TRBJ1-4	.	.	TGCGCCAGCAGTGAGTCGCGGAATGAAAAACTGTTTTTT	CASSESRNEKLFF
TRBV5-4	TRBJ1-2	.	.	TGTGCCAGCAGCTTAGTGGGGGGTCGGGGCTACACCTTC	CASSLVGGRGYTF
TRBV5-8	TRBJ1-5	once	TRBD1	TGTGCCAGCGGATACCGGGACAGTATTTTAAGTCAGCCCCAGCATTTT	CASGYRDSILSQPQHF
TRBV2	TRBJ1-5	.	.	TGTGCCAGCAGTGAAGAGTGGGTGGGCAATCAGCCCCAGCATTTT	CASSEEWVGNQPQHF
TRBV7-9	TRBJ1-5	.	.	TGTGCCAGCAGCTTCCAGGGGAATCAGCCCCAGCATTTT	CASSFQGNQPQHF
TRBV7-8	TRBJ1-1	once	.	TGTGCCAGCAGCTTAGCGCCTAAGGGACCCCGGAACACTGAAGCTTTCTTT	CASSLAPKGPRNTEAFF
TRBV14	TRBJ1-3	.	.	TGTGCCAGCAGCCAAGTTAGGGGAAACACCATATATTTT	CASSQVRGNTIYF
TRBV7-6	TRBJ2-3	once	.	TGTGCCAGCAGCTTAGGGGAAGGAGGCACAGATACGCAGTATTTT	CASSLGEGGTDTQYF
TRBV11-2	TRBJ2-1	.	TRBD1	TGTGCCAGCAACCGGGACAGGGTATACAATGAGCAGTTCTTC	CASNRDRVYNEQFF
TRBV4-2	TRBJ1-2	.	TRBD1	TGTGCCAGCAGCCAAACGACAGGGCGAGGAAATGGCTACACCTTC	CASSQTTGRGNGYTF
TRBV19	TRBJ1-5	.	.	TGTGCCAGTAAGAACCGACTAGGGCAGCCCCAGCATTTT	CASKNRLGQPQHF
TRBV7-9	TRBJ2-7	.	.	TGTGCCAGCAGCTTAACCGGGCTGCGCGCCTACGAGCAGTACTTC	CASSLTGLRAYEQYF
TRBV4-3	TRBJ2-5	.	TRBD2	TGCGCCAGCAGCCAGACGGCGGGAGGGTCCTCGGAGACCCAGTACTTC	CASSQTAGGSSETQYF
TRBV9	TRBJ2-7	.	.	TGTGCCAGCAGCTATACCCCGGACGGCGAGCAGTACTTC	CASSYTPDGEQYF
TRBV28	TRBJ2-7	.	.	TGTGCCAGCAGGGGGATCGCCTACGAGCAGTACTTC	CASRGIAYEQYF
TRBV18	TRBJ2-5	.	.	TGTGCCAGCTCACCATCCAGGGAGACCCAGTACTTC	CASSPSRETQYF
TRBV28	TRBJ2-7	.	.	TGTGCCAGCAGCGGGGCGGGGTCGAACTACTACGAGCAGTACTTC	CASSGAGSNYYEQYF
TRBV18	TRBJ2-1	.	TRBD2	TGTGCCAGCTCACCACTACATTCCGGGAGGGCACACAATGAGCAGTTCTTC	CASSPLHSGRAHNEQFF
TRBV15	TRBJ2-5	.	TRBD2	TGTGCCACCAGCAAGGGAGGACTAGCGGGAGTCCAAGAGACCCAGTACTTC	CATSKGGLAGVQETQYF
TRBV7-3	TRBJ2-1	.	TRBD1	TGTGCCAGCAGCCCGCAGGGACAGGGAATCAATGAGCAGTTCTTC	CASSPQGQGINEQFF
TRBV2	TRBJ2-7	.	.	TGTGCCAGCAGTGAGGAACGATCCTACGAGCAGTACTTC	CASSEERSYEQYF
TRBV30	TRBJ1-5	.	TRBD1	TGTGCCTGGAGTCAAAGGGGGAGGGGGCGTAATCAGCCCCAGCATTTT	CAWSQRGRGRNQPQHF
TRBV19	TRBJ1-5	.	TRBD1	TGTGCCAGTAGTGCCCATCAATCAGGGGGCAGGAGTCAGCCCCAGCATTTT	CASSAHQSGGRSQPQHF
TRBV28	TRBJ1-2	.	TRBD1	TGTGCCAGCAGTTTAGTCCATACAGGGGGGTATGGCTACACCTTC	CASSLVHTGGYGYTF
TRBV18	TRBJ2-7	.	TRBD2	TGTGCCAGCTCACCAAGAACTAGCGGGTCCTACGAGCAGTACTTC	CASSPRTSGSYEQYF
TRBV5-1	TRBJ2-2	.	.	TGCGCCAGCAGCTTGGAGCCCCACGACGGGGAGCTGTTTTTT	CASSLEPHDGELFF
TRBV2	TRBJ1-2	.	TRBD1	TGTGCCAGCCGGGACAGCTCTCCTCCTTTAGGCTACACCTTC	CASRDSSPPLGYTF